These 21 T cell receptor beta chains originate from one sample sequenced in a study of T cell clones after liver transplantation. The method was immunoSEQ multiplex PCR; TCRdb's version includes in-frame clones alone and lacks a portion of them. The sample gives some 80,000 clones, roughly 80% of which show up once; 2.1% is in the top ten. The sequenced sample was CD4+ T cells from blood, obtained around 48 months after liver transplant. The origin of the receptors is a human patient who received a liver transplant. The graft donor may have contributed some T cells.

The V call is TRBV5-1, the J call TRBJ2-3; D perhaps matches TRBD2 (5 bases). Looked up from germline, CDR1 is SGHRS and CDR2 is YFSETQ. CDR3 length: 14 amino acids. V was trimmed by 0 bases and J by 5 bases, leaving 10 bases between them. Here the CDR3 DNA reads TGCGCCAGCAGCTTGGAGGTCGGGGAAGATACGCAGTATTTT. Its protein product is CASSLEVGEDTQYF.

The CDR3 DNA follows: TGCGCCAGCAGTCAATCTAAGGACAGGGGGCTACCCAACTATGGCTACACCTTC. It yields the protein CASSQSKDRGLPNYGYTF. The genes are TRBV23-1 and TRBJ1-2; 11 bases fit TRBD1. TRBV23-1 is recorded as an ORF, its role being uncertain. Unmatched junction bases numbered 8, after V lost 0 bases and J lost 2 bases. This CDR3 is 18 amino acids long.

CDR3 sequence reads: CASSVGSYNEQFF. CDR3 bases: TGTGCCAGCAGCGTCGGGAGTTACAATGAGCAGTTCTTC. The genes are TRBV9 and TRBJ2-1; possibly TRBD2 for D (6 bases). This CDR3 comprises 13 residues. The germline CDR1 and CDR2 sequences are SGDLS and YYNGEE. Trimming cost V 2 bases and J 4 bases, with 7 bases left between them.

The chain recombines TRBV10-2 with TRBJ2-2; 9 bases are a match to TRBD1. J gave up 5 bases and V 8 bases, and 0 bases lay outside the gene matches. The CDR3 has 12 residues. Germline V gene lookup returns CDR1 WSHSY and CDR2 SAAADI. CDR3 coding DNA: TGCGCCAGCGGACAGGGGACCGGGGAGCTGTTTTTT. Translation gives CASGQGTGELFF.

The chain carries TRBV28 and TRBJ1-4; D not certain. This CDR3 is built from 12 residues. Trimming took off 3 bases at V and 6 bases at J, with 5 bases between the two ends. CDR1 and CDR2 (germline): MDHEN, SYDVKM. In DNA, the CDR3 is TGTGCCAGCAGTTTTCGGCATGAAAAACTGTTTTTT. Amino acids: CASSFRHEKLFF. The full variable domain, with the rest looked up from reference TRBV28 and TRBJ1-4, is DVKVTQSSRYLVKRTGEKVFLECVQDMDHENMFWYRQDPGLGLRLIYFSYDVKMKEKGDIPEGYSVSREKKERFSLILESASTNQTSMYLCASSFRHEKLFFGSGTQLSVL.

The V gene is TRBV19, the J gene TRBJ2-3; D perhaps matches TRBD2 (6 bases). There are 15 residues in the CDR3. Germline lookup yields CDR1 LNHDA and CDR2 SQIVND (reference sequence). The V and J ends lost 3 bases and 2 bases respectively, with 12 bases between them. The CDR3 sequence: CASSITGELTDTQYF. In DNA form, the CDR3 reads TGTGCCAGTAGTATTACGGGGGAACTCACAGATACGCAGTATTTT.

V and J are TRBV7-2 and TRBJ2-1; TRBD2 agrees at 10 bases. The junction had 6 bases not matched to a gene; V was cut back by 4 bases and J by 6 bases. Germline values: CDR1 SGHTA, CDR2 FQGNSA. The CDR3 is 15 residues long. The DNA for the CDR3 is TGTGCCAGCAGCTCGAAGCGGGGGGGCCCCAATGAGCAGTTCTTC. Translated: CASSSKRGGPNEQFF.

The gene calls are TRBV2 and TRBJ2-5; 9 bases map to TRBD1. The CDR3 length is 13 residues. The V and J ends lost 7 bases and 3 bases, in that order; junction bases with no gene match: 3. The V gene's germline CDR1 is SNHLY and CDR2 FYNNEI. CDR3 nucleotide sequence: TGTGCCAGCAACTGGGACAGGGAAGAGACCCAGTACTTC. It yields the protein CASNWDREETQYF.

This sequence joins TRBV25-1 and TRBJ2-5; the D gene is possibly TRBD1 (6 bases). V was cut by 6 bases and J by 2 bases, with 13 bases left in between. The CDR3 is 14 amino acids. Germline values: CDR1 MGHDK, CDR2 SYGVNS. The CDR3 DNA follows: TGTGCCAGCAGGCCCCCAGGGGCGCAAGAGACCCAGTACTTC. Translated: CASRPPGAQETQYF.

The rearrangement links TRBV19 to TRBJ1-1; D is undetermined. The CDR3 has 13 residues. V lost 5 bases, J lost 7 bases, and 14 bases lay in between. The germline V gene encodes CDR1 LNHDA and CDR2 SQIVND (reference sequence). CDR3: CASSSLSWGEAFF. The CDR3 DNA sequence: TGTGCCAGTAGTTCCCTAAGTTGGGGTGAAGCTTTCTTT.

This chain uses TRBV18 with TRBJ1-1, with 7 bases that match TRBD1. V lost 6 bases to trimming and J lost 8 bases; unmatched junction nucleotides: 6. Germline V gene sequence: CDR1 KGHSH, CDR2 LQKENI. The CDR3 is made up of 12 amino acids. CDR3 protein: CASSPGQAEAFF. In nucleotides, the CDR3 is TGTGCCAGCTCCCCCGGACAGGCAGAAGCTTTCTTT.

This chain uses TRBV4-3 with TRBJ2-3; no firm D call. The CDR3 extends over 16 amino acids. Germline CDR1 LGHNA, CDR2 YSLEER. V lost 5 bases, J lost 1 base, and 16 bases lay in between. The CDR3 sequence: CASSVGFVRGTDTQYF. In DNA, the CDR3 is TGCGCCAGCAGCGTCGGCTTTGTCAGAGGCACAGATACGCAGTATTTT.

The V and J genes are TRBV11-2 and TRBJ2-5; the match to TRBD2 covers 12 bases. This CDR3 is built from 17 residues. The germline gives CDR1 SGHAT, CDR2 FQNNGV. V was clipped by 2 bases and J by 5 bases; unmatched bases: 9. The CDR3 nucleotides read TGTGCCAGCAGCTTATCGGTACTAGCGGGAGGTTTGGAGACCCAGTACTTC. Amino acid sequence: CASSLSVLAGGLETQYF. The entire variable domain, with the rest obtained from reference TRBV11-2 and TRBJ2-5, is as follows: EAGVAQSPRYKIIEKRQSVAFWCNPISGHATLYWYQQILGQGPKLLIQFQNNGVVDDSQLPKDRFSAERLKGVDSTLKIQPAKLEDSAVYLCASSLSVLAGGLETQYFGPGTRLLVL.

The chain links TRBV5-4 to TRBJ2-2; 9 bases match TRBD2. CDR1 is SGHNT, CDR2 YYREEE, per germline (reference sequence). The CDR3 runs 16 residues. Losses at the gene ends were 4 bases for V and 0 bases for J; bases not matched to a gene: 4. Here the CDR3 DNA reads TGTGCCAGCAGCACCGCGGGGGGGCCGAACACCGGGGAGCTGTTTTTT. Amino acids: CASSTAGGPNTGELFF.

The J gene is TRBJ1-1, the V gene TRBV28; D is perhaps TRBD1 (5 bases). This CDR3 comprises 12 residues. Trimming cost V 8 bases and J 3 bases, with 10 bases left between them. The germline V gene encodes CDR1 MDHEN and CDR2 SYDVKM. CDR3 nucleotides: TGTGCCAGCGGTGGGGGGTACACTGAAGCTTTCTTT. Residues: CASGGGYTEAFF.

The chain links TRBV6-6 to TRBJ2-5, with D unclear. Germline CDR1 and CDR2: MNHNY and SVGAGI (reference sequence). The V and J ends lost 2 bases and 4 bases respectively, with 5 bases between them. The CDR3 sequence is 12 residues long. CDR3 sequence reads: CASSYARETQYF. The CDR3 nucleotides are TGTGCCAGCAGTTACGCTCGAGAGACCCAGTACTTC.

The chain has TRBV4-3 and TRBJ2-5, with 8 bases that match TRBD2. Germline CDR1 and CDR2: LGHNA and YSLEER. V gave up 4 bases and J gave up 5 bases; unmatched junction bases: 6. This CDR3 contains 14 residues. As DNA, the CDR3 is TGCGCCAGCAGCCCCGGGGGGGCTGTGGAGACCCAGTACTTC. It translates to CASSPGGAVETQYF.

The rearrangement uses TRBV10-3 and TRBJ2-6; no firm D call. Germline CDR1 is ENHRY and CDR2 is SYGVKD. CDR3 length equals 15 residues. V lost 5 bases, J lost 4 bases, and 12 bases lay in between. CDR3 loop: CAISNIQDGANVLTF. The CDR3 DNA reads TGTGCCATCAGTAACATCCAGGACGGGGCCAACGTCCTGACTTTC.

The chain employs TRBV28 and TRBJ2-7, with D possibly matching TRBD1 (5 bases). The CDR3 is 15 amino acids. Looked up from germline, CDR1 is MDHEN and CDR2 is SYDVKM. The ends were cut back, 5 bases at V and 12 bases at J, with 26 bases in the middle. The CDR3, as DNA: TGTGCCAGCAGTCCCCTTACGGCAGGGCCAGTAATAGGGTACTTC. This codes for CASSPLTAGPVIGYF.

V gene TRBV25-1 combines with J gene TRBJ2-3, with D maybe TRBD2 (7 bases). Germline CDR1 reads MGHDK; CDR2 reads SYGVNS. Trimming took off 3 bases at V and 10 bases at J, with 17 bases between the two ends. The CDR3 runs 14 residues. Here the CDR3 DNA reads TGTGCCAGCAGTGACTCGGGGGGCGCTCTCGCGCAGTATTTT. Amino acids: CASSDSGGALAQYF.

By frequency in the sample, this clone is medium-sized. The same CDR3 is also encoded by other DNA sequences in this sample. The CDR3 region is CASSLGQGAYEQYF. The CDR3 DNA reads as TGCGCCAGCAGCTTGGGTCAGGGGGCCTACGAGCAGTACTTC. The chain uses TRBV5-1 and TRBJ2-7; 7 positions match TRBD1. The germline CDR1 and CDR2 sequences are SGHRS and YFSETQ. The CDR3 loop spans 14 amino acids. V lost 0 bases and J lost 2; bases outside the gene matches: 2.